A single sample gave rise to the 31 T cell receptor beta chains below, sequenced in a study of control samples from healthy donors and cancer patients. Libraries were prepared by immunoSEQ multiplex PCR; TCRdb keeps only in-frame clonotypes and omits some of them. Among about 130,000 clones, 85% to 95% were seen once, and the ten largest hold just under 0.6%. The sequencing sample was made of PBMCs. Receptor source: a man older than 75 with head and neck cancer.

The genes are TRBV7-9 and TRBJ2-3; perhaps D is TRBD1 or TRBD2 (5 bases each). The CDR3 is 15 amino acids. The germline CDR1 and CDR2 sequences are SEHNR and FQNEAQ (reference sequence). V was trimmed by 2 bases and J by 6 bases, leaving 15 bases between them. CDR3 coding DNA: TGTGCCAGCAGCTTAAGACCGGCTGAGGGGGATACGCAGTATTTT. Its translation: CASSLRPAEGDTQYF.

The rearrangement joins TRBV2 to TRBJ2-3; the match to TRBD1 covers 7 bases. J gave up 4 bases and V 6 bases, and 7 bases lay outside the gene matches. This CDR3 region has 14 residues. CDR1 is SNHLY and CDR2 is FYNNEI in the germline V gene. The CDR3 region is CASRGTAYADTQYF. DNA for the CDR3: TGTGCCAGCAGGGGGACAGCCTACGCAGATACGCAGTATTTT. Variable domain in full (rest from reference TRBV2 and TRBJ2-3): EPEVTQTPSHQVTQMGQEVILRCVPISNHLYFYWYRQILGQKVEFLVSFYNNEISEKSEIFDDQFSVERPDGSNFTLKIRSTKLEDSAMYFCASRGTAYADTQYFGPGTRLTVL.

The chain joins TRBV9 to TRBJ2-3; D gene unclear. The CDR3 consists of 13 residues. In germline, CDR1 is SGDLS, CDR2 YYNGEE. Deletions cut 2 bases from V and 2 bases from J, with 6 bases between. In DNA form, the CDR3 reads TGTGCCAGCAGCGTTCAGGTCACAGATACGCAGTATTTT. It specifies CASSVQVTDTQYF.

The CDR3 spells CASSPLAPVRNTDTQYF. As DNA, the CDR3 is TGTGCCAGCAGCCCCTTGGCCCCTGTGAGGAACACAGATACGCAGTATTTT. The chain links TRBV5-6 to TRBJ2-3; D uncertain. CDR1 SGHDT and CDR2 YYEEEE come from the germline V gene. This CDR3 has 17 residues. V was pared by 4 bases and J by 2 bases, with 20 bases between.

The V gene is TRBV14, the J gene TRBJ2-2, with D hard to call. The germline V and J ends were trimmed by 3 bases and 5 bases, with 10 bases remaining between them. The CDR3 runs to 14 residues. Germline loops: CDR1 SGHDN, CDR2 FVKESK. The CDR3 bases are TGTGCCAGCAGCCAGTGGATTTCGACCGGGGAGCTGTTTTTT. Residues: CASSQWISTGELFF.

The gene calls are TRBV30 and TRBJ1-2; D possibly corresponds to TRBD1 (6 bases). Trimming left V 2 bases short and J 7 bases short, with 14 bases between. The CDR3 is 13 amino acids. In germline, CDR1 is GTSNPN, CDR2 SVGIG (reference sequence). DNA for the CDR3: TGTGCCTGGAGTCGGGGGGGCGCTTCTGGCTACACCTTC. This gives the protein CAWSRGGASGYTF.

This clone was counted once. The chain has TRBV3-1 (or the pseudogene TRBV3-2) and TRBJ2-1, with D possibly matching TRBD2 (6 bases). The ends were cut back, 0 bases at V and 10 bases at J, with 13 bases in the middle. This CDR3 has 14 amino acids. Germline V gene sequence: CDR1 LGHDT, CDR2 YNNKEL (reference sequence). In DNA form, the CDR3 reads TGTGCCAGCAGCCAAGACCTACTAGCACCAGAGCAGTTCTTC. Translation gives CASSQDLLAPEQFF.

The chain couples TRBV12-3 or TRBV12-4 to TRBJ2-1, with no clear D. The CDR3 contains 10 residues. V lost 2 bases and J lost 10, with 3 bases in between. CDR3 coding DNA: TGTGCCAGCAGTTTAATCGAGCAGTTCTTC. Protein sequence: CASSLIEQFF.

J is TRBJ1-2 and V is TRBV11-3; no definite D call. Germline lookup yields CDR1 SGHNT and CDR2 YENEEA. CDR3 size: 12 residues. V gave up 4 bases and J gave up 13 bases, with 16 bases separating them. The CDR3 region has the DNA TGTGCCAGCAGCTCCGGGCCCACCCTTCCCACCTTC. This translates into CASSSGPTLPTF. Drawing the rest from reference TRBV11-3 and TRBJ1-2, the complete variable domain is EAGVVQSPRYKIIEKKQPVAFWCNPISGHNTLYWYLQNLGQGPELLIRYENEEAVDDSQLPKDRFSAERLKGVDSTLKIQPAELGDSAVYLCASSSGPTLPTFGSGTRLTVV.

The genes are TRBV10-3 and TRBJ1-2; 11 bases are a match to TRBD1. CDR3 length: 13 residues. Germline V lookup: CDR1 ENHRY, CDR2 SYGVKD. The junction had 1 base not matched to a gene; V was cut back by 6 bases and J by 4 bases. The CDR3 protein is CAISGQGAYGYTF. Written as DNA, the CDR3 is TGTGCCATCAGCGGACAGGGGGCCTATGGCTACACCTTC.

Here the CDR3 reads CASSWSSGSSGEQFF. CDR3 nucleotide sequence: TGTGCCAGCAGCTGGTCTAGCGGGAGTTCGGGTGAGCAGTTCTTC. J is TRBJ2-1 and V is TRBV7-2; TRBD2 agrees at 10 bases. Trimming took 4 bases from V and 9 from J; bases not matched to a gene: 9. The CDR3 spans 15 residues. The V gene's germline CDR1 is SGHTA and CDR2 FQGNSA.

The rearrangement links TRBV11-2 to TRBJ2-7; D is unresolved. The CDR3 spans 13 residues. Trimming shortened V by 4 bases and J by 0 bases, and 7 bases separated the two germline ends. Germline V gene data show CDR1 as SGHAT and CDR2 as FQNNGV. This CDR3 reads CASSSRSSYEQYF. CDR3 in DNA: TGTGCCAGCAGCTCTCGATCCTCCTACGAGCAGTACTTC.

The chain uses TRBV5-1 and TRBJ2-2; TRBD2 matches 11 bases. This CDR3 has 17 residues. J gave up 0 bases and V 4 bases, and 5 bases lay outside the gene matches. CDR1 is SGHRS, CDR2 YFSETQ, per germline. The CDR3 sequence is CASSPGLAEPNTGELFF. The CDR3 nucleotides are TGCGCCAGCAGCCCGGGACTAGCGGAACCGAACACCGGGGAGCTGTTTTTT.

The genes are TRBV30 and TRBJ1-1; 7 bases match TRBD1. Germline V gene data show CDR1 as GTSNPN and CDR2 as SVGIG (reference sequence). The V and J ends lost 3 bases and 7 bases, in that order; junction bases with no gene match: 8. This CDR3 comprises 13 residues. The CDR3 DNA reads TGTGCCTGGAGCACACAGGGGCCGCGTGAAGCTTTCTTT. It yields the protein CAWSTQGPREAFF. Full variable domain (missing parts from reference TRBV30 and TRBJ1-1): SQTIHQWPATLVQPVGSPLSLECTVEGTSNPNLYWYRQAAGRGLQLLFYSVGIGQISSEVPQNLSASRPQDRQFILSSKKLLLSDSGFYLCAWSTQGPREAFFGQGTRLTVV.

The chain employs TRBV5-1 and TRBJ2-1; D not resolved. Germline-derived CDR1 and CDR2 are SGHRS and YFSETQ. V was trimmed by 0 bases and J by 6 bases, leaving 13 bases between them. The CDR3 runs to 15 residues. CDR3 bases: TGCGCCAGCAGCTTGGTACGTGTCCGGGCCAATGAGCAGTTCTTC. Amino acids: CASSLVRVRANEQFF.

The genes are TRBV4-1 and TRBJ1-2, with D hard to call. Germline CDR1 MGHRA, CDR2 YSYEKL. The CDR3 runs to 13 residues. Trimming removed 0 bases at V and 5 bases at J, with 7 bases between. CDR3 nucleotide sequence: TGCGCCAGCAGCCAAGATCGAGCGTATGGCTACACCTTC. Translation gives CASSQDRAYGYTF.

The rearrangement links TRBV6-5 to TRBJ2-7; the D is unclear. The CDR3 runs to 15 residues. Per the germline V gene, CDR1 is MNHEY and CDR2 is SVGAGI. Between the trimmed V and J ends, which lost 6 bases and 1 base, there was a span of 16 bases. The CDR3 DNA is TGTGCCAGCAGGGTCGCACCCAGAGCATCCTACGAGCAGTACTTC. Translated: CASRVAPRASYEQYF.

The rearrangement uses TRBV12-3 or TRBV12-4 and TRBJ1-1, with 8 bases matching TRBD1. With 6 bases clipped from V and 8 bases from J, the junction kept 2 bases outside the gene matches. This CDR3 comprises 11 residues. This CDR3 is CASRRTGEAFF. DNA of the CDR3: TGTGCCAGCAGGAGGACAGGGGAAGCTTTCTTT.

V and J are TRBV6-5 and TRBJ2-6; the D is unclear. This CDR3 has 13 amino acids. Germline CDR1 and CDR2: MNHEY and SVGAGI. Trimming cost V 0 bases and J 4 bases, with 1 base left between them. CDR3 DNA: TGTGCCAGCAGTTACTCCGGGGCCAACGTCCTGACTTTC. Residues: CASSYSGANVLTF.

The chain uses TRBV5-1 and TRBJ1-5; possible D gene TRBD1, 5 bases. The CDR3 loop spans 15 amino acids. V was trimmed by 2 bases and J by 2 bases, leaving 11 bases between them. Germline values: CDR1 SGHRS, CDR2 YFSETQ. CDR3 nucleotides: TGCGCCAGCAGCTTACACGGGGGAGGCAATCAGCCCCAGCATTTT. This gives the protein CASSLHGGGNQPQHF.

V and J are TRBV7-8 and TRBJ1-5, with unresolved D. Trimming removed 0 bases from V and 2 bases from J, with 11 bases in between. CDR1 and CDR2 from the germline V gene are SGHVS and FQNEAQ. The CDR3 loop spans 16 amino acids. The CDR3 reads CASSLAFRGGNQPQHF. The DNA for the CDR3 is TGTGCCAGCAGCTTAGCGTTCCGGGGTGGCAATCAGCCCCAGCATTTT.

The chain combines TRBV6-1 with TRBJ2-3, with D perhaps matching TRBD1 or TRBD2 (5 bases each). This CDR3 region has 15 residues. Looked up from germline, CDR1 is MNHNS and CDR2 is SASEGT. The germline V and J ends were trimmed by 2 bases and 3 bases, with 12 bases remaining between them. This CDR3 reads CASSESRGPTDTQYF. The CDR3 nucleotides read TGTGCCAGCAGTGAAAGCCGGGGACCAACAGATACGCAGTATTTT.

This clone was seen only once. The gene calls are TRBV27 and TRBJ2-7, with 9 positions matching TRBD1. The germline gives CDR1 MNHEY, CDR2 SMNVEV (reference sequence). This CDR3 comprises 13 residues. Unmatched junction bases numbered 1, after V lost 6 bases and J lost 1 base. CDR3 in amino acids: CASRDRGSYEQYF. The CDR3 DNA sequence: TGTGCCAGCAGGGACAGGGGATCCTACGAGCAGTACTTC.

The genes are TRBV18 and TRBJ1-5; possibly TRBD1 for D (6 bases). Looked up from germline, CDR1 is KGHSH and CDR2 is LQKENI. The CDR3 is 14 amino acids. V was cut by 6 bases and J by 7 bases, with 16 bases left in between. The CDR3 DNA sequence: TGTGCCAGCTCTTTACAGGGTGTAGGGCAGCCCCAGCATTTT. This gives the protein CASSLQGVGQPQHF.

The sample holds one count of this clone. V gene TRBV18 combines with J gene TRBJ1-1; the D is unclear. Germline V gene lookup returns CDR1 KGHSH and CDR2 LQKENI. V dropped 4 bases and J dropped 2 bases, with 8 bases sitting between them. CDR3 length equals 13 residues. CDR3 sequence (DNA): TGTGCCAGCTCACTGACGGAAAACACTGAAGCTTTCTTT. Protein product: CASSLTENTEAFF.

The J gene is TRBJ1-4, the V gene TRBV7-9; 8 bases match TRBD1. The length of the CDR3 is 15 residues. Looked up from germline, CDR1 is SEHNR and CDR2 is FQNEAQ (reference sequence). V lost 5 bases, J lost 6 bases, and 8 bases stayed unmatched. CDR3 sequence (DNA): TGTGCCAGCAGCATACAGGGGGGAGGTCATGAAAAACTGTTTTTT. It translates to CASSIQGGGHEKLFF.

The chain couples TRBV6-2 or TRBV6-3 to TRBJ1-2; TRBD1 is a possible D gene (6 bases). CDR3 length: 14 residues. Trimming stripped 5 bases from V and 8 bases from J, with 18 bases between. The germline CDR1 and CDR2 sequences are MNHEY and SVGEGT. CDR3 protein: CASSKQGRNFGYTF. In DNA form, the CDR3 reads TGTGCCAGCAGTAAGCAGGGGCGCAACTTCGGCTACACCTTC.

The CDR3 DNA sequence: TGTGCCAGCAGTCCCGGGACTAGCGGGAGTTATCGGGATACGCAGTATTTT. It specifies CASSPGTSGSYRDTQYF. The V call is TRBV6-6, the J call TRBJ2-3; 14 bases align to TRBD2. The CDR3 has 17 residues. The germline CDR1 and CDR2 sequences are MNHNY and SVGAGI (reference sequence). Trimming took 5 bases from V and 6 from J; bases not matched to a gene: 10.

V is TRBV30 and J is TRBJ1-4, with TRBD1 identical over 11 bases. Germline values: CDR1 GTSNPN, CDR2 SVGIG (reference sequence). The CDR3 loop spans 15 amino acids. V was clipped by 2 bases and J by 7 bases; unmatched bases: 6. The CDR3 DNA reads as TGTGCCTGGAGTTTGGGGGGGACAGGGGGTGAAAAACTGTTTTTT. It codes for CAWSLGGTGGEKLFF.

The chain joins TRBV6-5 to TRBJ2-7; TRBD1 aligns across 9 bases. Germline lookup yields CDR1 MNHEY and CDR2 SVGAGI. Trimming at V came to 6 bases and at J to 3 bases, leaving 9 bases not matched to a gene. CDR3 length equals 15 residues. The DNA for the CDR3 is TGTGCCAGCAGCTTTACCGGGACAGGGCACTACGAGCAGTACTTC. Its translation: CASSFTGTGHYEQYF.

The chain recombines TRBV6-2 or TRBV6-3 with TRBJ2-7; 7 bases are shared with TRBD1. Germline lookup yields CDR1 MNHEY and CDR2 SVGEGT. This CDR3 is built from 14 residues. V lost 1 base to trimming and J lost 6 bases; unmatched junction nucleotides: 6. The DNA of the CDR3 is TGTGCCAGCAGTTACTTCGGGACAGAATCCGAGCAGTACTTC. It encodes CASSYFGTESEQYF.